These T cell receptor beta chains were read from a single sample in a study of blood T cell repertoires in COVID-19. Data came from immunoSEQ multiplex PCR; TCRdb stores just in-frame clones and leaves some out. Counted here are around 80,000 clones, roughly 82% occurring once; the ten biggest clones make up around 20%. The sequencing input was peripheral blood. The receptor set was obtained from a woman aged 80 or over with active or convalescent COVID-19. CDR3s include the opening cysteine and the closing phenylalanine or tryptophan. A D gene is named only where the DNA matches it firmly. Only part of the rows carry a size: once, few, many, or a class if the clone is expanded.

>TRBJ1-5|-|TRBV19|-
CASRVRDSNQPQHF
TGTGCCAGTAGGGTCAGGGATAGCAATCAGCCCCAGCATTTT
>TRBJ1-2|-|TRBV6-2/TRBV6-3|TRBD1
CASSYRDSWEDYGYTF
TGTGCCAGCAGTTACCGGGACAGTTGGGAGGACTATGGCTACACCTTC
>TRBJ2-1|-|TRBV10-3|TRBD2
CAISEFAGGWTSGVSSSYNEQFF
TGTGCCATCAGTGAGTTTGCAGGGGGTTGGACTAGCGGGGTCTCTAGCTCCTACAATGAGCAGTTCTTC
>TRBJ2-1|-|TRBV7-2|TRBD2
CASSLDSGGHNEQFF
TGTGCCAGCAGCTTAGATAGCGGGGGACACAATGAGCAGTTCTTC
>TRBJ2-2|-|TRBV19|-
CASRGAFTGELFF
TGTGCCAGTAGGGGGGCCTTCACCGGGGAGCTGTTTTTT
>TRBJ2-3|-|TRBV7-9|TRBD2
CASSFGIAGADTQYF
TGTGCCAGCAGCTTTGGAATAGCGGGGGCAGATACGCAGTATTTT
>TRBJ1-1|once|TRBV28|TRBD1
CASSKAGTGNTEAFF
TGTGCCAGCAGCAAGGCGGGGACAGGGAACACTGAAGCTTTCTTT
>TRBJ2-1|few|TRBV27|TRBD2
CASKTYSGEYNEQFF
TGTGCCAGCAAAACCTATAGCGGGGAGTACAATGAGCAGTTCTTC
>TRBJ1-5|-|TRBV28|TRBD1
CASSEGAGNQPQHF
TGTGCCAGCAGTGAGGGGGCGGGCAATCAGCCCCAGCATTTT
>TRBJ1-1|-|TRBV7-8|TRBD1
CASSWTGVEGTEAFF
TGTGCCAGCAGTTGGACAGGGGTTGAGGGCACTGAAGCTTTCTTT
>TRBJ2-3|-|TRBV2|TRBD2
CASGLGLAGGEDTQYF
TGTGCCAGCGGCCTTGGACTAGCGGGGGGGGAAGATACGCAGTATTTT
>TRBJ1-5|once|TRBV4-3|-
CASSQEKQGDQPQHF
TGCGCCAGCAGCCAAGAAAAACAGGGTGATCAGCCCCAGCATTTT
>TRBJ1-2|-|TRBV10-3|TRBD1
CAISEGQGAGDYGYTF
TGTGCCATCAGTGAGGGACAGGGGGCCGGCGACTATGGCTACACCTTC
>TRBJ1-6|few|TRBV4-3|-
CASSQESSSYNSPLHF
TGCGCCAGCAGCCAAGAATCTAGCTCCTATAATTCACCCCTCCACTTT
>TRBJ1-5|-|TRBV19|TRBD1
CASSIEHRGPIAQHF
TGTGCCAGTAGTATAGAACACAGGGGCCCCATTGCCCAGCATTTT
>TRBJ1-3|few|TRBV6-1|-
CASSESPGAGNTIYF
TGTGCCAGCAGTGAAAGTCCAGGGGCTGGAAACACCATATATTTT
>TRBJ2-7|-|TRBV9|-
CASSAGGPDEQYF
TGTGCCAGCAGCGCCGGGGGGCCGGACGAGCAGTACTTC
>TRBJ2-1|once|TRBV10-3|-
CATSLWEDHYNEQFF
TGTGCCACCAGTCTCTGGGAGGACCACTACAATGAGCAGTTCTTC
>TRBJ1-1|-|TRBV4-3|-
CASSQGWEDLTEAFF
TGCGCCAGCAGCCAAGGTTGGGAGGACCTCACTGAAGCTTTCTTT
>TRBJ2-3|once|TRBV18|TRBD2
CASSGGGTDTQYF
TGTGCCAGCTCAGGCGGGGGAACAGATACGCAGTATTTT
>TRBJ2-1|-|TRBV9|-
CASSVGGTGNNEQFF
TGTGCCAGCAGCGTTGGGGGGACGGGTAACAATGAGCAGTTCTTC
>TRBJ1-3|-|TRBV5-4|-
CASSTGGSGNTIYF
TGTGCCAGCAGCACCGGGGGCTCTGGAAACACCATATATTTT
>TRBJ2-2|-|TRBV10-3|-
CAISVYGTLNTGELFF
TGTGCCATCAGTGTTTACGGGACATTGAACACCGGGGAGCTGTTTTTT
>TRBJ1-1|-|TRBV30|TRBD1
CAWSGGQVRTEAFF
TGTGCCTGGAGCGGAGGACAGGTGCGCACTGAAGCTTTCTTT
>TRBJ2-5|-|TRBV11-2|-
CASSLDRAITETQYF
TGTGCCAGCAGCTTAGACAGGGCGATCACAGAGACCCAGTACTTC
>TRBJ2-1|few|TRBV5-1|-
CASSLGFSGAQFF
TGCGCCAGCAGTTTGGGGTTTAGTGGAGCGCAGTTCTTC
>TRBJ1-2|few|TRBV5-4|TRBD1
CASSSRDRSINYGYTF
TGTGCCAGCAGCTCCCGGGACAGATCTATAAACTATGGCTACACCTTC
>TRBJ2-1|-|TRBV5-1|TRBD2
CASSSGTSGHNEQFF
TGCGCCAGCAGCTCTGGGACTAGCGGCCACAATGAGCAGTTCTTC
>TRBJ1-5|few|TRBV4-3|-
CASSTREGQPQHF
TGCGCCAGCAGCACCCGGGAGGGACAGCCCCAGCATTTT
>TRBJ1-5|many|TRBV19|TRBD1
CASNRDREFNQPQHF
TGTGCCAGTAATAGGGACAGGGAGTTTAATCAGCCCCAGCATTTT
>TRBJ1-2|-|TRBV28|-
CASSLGAVGYGYTF
TGTGCCAGCAGTTTAGGGGCGGTGGGGTATGGCTACACCTTC
>TRBJ2-7|-|TRBV9|TRBD1
CASSVDIGTGAYEQYF
TGTGCCAGCAGCGTAGATATTGGGACAGGAGCGTACGAGCAGTACTTC